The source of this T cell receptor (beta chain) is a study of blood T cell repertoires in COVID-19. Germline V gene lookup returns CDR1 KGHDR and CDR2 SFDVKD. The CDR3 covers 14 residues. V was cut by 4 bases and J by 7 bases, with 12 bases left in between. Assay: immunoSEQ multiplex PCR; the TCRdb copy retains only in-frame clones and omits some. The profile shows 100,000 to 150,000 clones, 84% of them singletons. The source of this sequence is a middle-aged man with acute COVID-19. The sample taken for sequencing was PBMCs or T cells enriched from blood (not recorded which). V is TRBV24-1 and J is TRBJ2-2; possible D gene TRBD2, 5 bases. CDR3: CATSDRRGGGELFF. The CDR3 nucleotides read TGTGCCACCAGTGACCGACGAGGAGGCGGGGAGCTGTTTTTT.